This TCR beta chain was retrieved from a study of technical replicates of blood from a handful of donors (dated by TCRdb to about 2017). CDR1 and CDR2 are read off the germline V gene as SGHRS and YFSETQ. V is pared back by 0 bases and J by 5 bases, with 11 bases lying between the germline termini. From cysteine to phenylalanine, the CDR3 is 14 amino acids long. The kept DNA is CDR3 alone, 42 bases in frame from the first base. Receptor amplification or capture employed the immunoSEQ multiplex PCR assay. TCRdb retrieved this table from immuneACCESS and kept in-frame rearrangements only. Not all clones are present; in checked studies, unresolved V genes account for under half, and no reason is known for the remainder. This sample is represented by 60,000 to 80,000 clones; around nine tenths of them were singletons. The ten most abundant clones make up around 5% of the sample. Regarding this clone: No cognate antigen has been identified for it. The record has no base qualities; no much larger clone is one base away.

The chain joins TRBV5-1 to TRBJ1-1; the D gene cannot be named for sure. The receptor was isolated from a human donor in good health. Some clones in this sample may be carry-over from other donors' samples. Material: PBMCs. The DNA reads TGCGCCAGCAGCTTGGCCGGCCAGAGGACTGAAGCTTTCTTT. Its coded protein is CASSLAGQRTEAFF.